This TCR beta chain stems from a study of beta chain features in type 1 diabetes. Points from the study as a whole: Sampled from patients, naive, central memory and Treg TCRB repertoires appeared more similar than those sampled from healthy donors. Significant though moderate, a shortening of TCRB CDR3s appeared in all four CD4+ subsets of Type 1 diabetes patients.

A CD45RO/CCR7/CD25/CD127/CD95/CD27 panel sorted naive, central memory, regulatory and stem cell-like memory CD4+ cells. Expressed TCRB transcripts got sequenced, as all isolated RNA was reverse transcribed. Assay used: immunoSEQ multiplex PCR; TCRdb lists only in-frame clones, some missing. The sample has around 250,000 clones, around 25% seen once; the top ten hold about 0.011%. Germline V CDR1 and CDR2: SQVTM, ANQGSEA. V was clipped by 5 bases and J by 1 base; unmatched bases: 2. The CDR3 length is 14 residues. Concerning this clone: The antigen is undetermined.

The sequencing input was naive CD4+ T cells from blood. This clonotype was obtained from a woman between 25 and 40 years old with type 1 diabetes. V usage is TRBV29-1 and J usage is TRBJ2-7, with 13 bases fitting TRBD2. CDR3 amino acids: CSVWTSGSSYEQYF. The CDR3 DNA reads TGCAGCGTTTGGACTAGCGGGAGTTCCTACGAGCAGTACTTC.